This TCR beta chain was sequenced in a study of technical replicates of blood from a few donors. Libraries were prepared by immunoSEQ multiplex PCR; TCRdb keeps only in-frame clonotypes and omits some of them. This table has about 75,000 clones, approximately 96% appearing once. The V gene end was trimmed by 4 bases and the J gene end by 9 bases; junction bases not matched to a gene: 15. The CDR3 runs to 18 residues. CDR1 is MGHRA, CDR2 YSYEKL, per germline. V is TRBV4-1 and J is TRBJ1-6; 10 nucleotides line up with TRBD1. Sequenced input: T cells isolated from PBMCs. The source is a human donor in good health. The CDR3 spells CASSLEGTGALWGSPLHF. CDR3 DNA: TGCGCCAGCAGCCTAGAAGGGACAGGGGCGCTTTGGGGTTCACCCCTCCACTTT.